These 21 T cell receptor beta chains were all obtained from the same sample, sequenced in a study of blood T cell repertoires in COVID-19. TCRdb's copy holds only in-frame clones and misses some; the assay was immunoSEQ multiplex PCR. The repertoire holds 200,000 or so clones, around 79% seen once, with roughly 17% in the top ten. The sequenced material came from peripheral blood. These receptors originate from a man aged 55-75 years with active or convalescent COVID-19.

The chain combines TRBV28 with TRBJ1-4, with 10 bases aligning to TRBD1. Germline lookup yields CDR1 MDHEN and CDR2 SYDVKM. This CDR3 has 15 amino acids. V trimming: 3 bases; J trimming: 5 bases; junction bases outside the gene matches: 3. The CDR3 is CASSLGGQGNEKLFF. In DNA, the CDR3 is TGTGCCAGCAGTTTGGGGGGACAGGGGAATGAAAAACTGTTTTTT.

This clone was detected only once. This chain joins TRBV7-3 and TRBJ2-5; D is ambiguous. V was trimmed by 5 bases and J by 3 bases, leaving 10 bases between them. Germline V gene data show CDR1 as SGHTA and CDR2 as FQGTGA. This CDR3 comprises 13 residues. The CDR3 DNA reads TGTGCCAGCAGCCCATACAGAGAAGAGACCCAGTACTTC. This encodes CASSPYREETQYF.

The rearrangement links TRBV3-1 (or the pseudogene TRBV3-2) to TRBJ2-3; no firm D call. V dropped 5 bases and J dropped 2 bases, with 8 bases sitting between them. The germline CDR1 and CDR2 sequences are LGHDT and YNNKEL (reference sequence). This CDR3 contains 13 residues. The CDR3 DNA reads TGTGCCAGCAGCTCCCAAATCACAGATACGCAGTATTTT. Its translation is CASSSQITDTQYF.

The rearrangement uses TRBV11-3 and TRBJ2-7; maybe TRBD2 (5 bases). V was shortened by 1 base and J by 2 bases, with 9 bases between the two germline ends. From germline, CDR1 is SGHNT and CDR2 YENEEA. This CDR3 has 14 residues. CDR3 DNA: TGTGCCAGCAGCTTAGGTCCGGGAACCTACGAGCAGTACTTC. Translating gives CASSLGPGTYEQYF. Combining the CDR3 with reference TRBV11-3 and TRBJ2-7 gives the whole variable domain EAGVVQSPRYKIIEKKQPVAFWCNPISGHNTLYWYLQNLGQGPELLIRYENEEAVDDSQLPKDRFSAERLKGVDSTLKIQPAELGDSAVYLCASSLGPGTYEQYFGPGTRLTVT.

The CDR3 sequence is CASSSQGAQETQYF. The CDR3 nucleotides are TGTGCCAGTAGTTCCCAGGGGGCCCAAGAGACCCAGTACTTC. The chain has TRBV19 and TRBJ2-5; 8 bases align to TRBD1. This CDR3 is built from 14 residues. Germline CDR1 reads LNHDA; CDR2 reads SQIVND (reference sequence). V trimming: 5 bases; J trimming: 1 base; junction bases outside the gene matches: 3.

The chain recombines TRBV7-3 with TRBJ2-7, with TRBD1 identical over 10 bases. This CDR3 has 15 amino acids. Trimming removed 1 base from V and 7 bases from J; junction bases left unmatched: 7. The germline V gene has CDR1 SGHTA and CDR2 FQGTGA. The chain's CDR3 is CASSLSPGQGGEQYF. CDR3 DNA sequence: TGTGCCAGCAGCTTAAGCCCCGGACAGGGGGGGGAGCAGTACTTC.

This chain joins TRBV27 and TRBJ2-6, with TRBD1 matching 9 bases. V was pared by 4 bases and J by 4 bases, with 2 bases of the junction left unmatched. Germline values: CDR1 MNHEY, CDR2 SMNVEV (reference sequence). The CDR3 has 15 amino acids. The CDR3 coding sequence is TGTGCCAGCAGTTACAGGGGGCGCGGGGCCAACGTCCTGACTTTC. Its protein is CASSYRGRGANVLTF.

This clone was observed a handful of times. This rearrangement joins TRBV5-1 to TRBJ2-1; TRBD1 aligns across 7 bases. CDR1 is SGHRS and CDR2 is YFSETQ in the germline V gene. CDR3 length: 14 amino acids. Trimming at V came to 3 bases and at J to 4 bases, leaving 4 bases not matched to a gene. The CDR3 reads CASSSGTVYNEQFF. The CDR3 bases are TGCGCCAGCAGCTCCGGGACAGTGTACAATGAGCAGTTCTTC.

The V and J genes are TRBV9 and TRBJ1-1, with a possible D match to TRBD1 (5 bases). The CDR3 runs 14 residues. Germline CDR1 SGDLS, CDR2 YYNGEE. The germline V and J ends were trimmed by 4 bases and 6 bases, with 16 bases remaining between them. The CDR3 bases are TGTGCCAGCAGCCCCACGGGGGGGGAACCTGAAGCTTTCTTT. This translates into CASSPTGGEPEAFF. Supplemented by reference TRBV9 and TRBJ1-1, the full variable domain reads DSGVTQTPKHLITATGQRVTLRCSPRSGDLSVYWYQQSLDQGLQFLIQYYNGEERAKGNILERFSAQQFPDLHSELNLSSLELGDSALYFCASSPTGGEPEAFFGQGTRLTVV.

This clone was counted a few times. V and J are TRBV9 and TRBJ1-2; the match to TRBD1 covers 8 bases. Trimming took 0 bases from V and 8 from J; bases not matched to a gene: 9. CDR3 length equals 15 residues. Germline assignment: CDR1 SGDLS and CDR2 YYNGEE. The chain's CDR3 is CASSVAPTGEAGYTF. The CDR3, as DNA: TGTGCCAGCAGCGTAGCCCCGACAGGGGAGGCAGGCTACACCTTC.

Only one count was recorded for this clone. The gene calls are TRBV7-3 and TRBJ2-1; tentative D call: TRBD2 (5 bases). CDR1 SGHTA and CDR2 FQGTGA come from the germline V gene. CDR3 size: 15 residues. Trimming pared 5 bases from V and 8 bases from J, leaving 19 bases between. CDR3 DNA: TGTGCCAGCAGCGCCAACCCCGGGGTAGTGGATGAGCAGTTCTTC. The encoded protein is CASSANPGVVDEQFF.

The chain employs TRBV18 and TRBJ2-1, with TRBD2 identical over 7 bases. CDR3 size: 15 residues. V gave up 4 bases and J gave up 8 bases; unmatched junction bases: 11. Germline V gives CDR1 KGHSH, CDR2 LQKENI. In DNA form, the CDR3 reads TGTGCCAGCTCACTTCCCGGGGGGATACGGGATGAGCAGTTCTTC. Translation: CASSLPGGIRDEQFF.

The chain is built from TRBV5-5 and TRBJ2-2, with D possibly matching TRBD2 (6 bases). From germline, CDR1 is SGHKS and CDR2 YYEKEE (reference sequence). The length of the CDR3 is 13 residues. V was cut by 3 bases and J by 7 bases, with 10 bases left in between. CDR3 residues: CASSSIADGELFF. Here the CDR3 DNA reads TGTGCCAGCAGCTCTATAGCGGACGGGGAGCTGTTTTTT.

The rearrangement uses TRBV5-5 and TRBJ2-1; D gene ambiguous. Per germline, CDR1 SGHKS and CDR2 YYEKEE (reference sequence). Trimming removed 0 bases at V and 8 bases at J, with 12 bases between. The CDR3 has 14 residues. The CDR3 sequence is CASSLGVDGYEQFF. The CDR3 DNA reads TGTGCCAGCAGCTTGGGAGTAGACGGGTATGAGCAGTTCTTC. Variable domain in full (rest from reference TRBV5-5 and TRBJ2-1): DAGVTQSPTHLIKTRGQQVTLRCSPISGHKSVSWYQQVLGQGPQFIFQYYEKEERGRGNFPDRFSARQFPNYSSELNVNALLLGDSALYLCASSLGVDGYEQFFGPGTRLTVL.

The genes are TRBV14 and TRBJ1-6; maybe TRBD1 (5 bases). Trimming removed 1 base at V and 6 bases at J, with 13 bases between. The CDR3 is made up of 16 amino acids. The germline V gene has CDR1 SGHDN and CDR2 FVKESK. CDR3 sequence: CASSQGTSGSNSPLHF. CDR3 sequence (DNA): TGTGCCAGCAGCCAAGGGACATCTGGAAGTAATTCACCCCTCCACTTT.

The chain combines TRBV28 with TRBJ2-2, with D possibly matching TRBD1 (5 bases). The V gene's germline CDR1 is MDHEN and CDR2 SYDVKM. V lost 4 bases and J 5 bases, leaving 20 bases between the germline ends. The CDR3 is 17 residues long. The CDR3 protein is CASSSSPLGVGTGELFF. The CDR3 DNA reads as TGTGCCAGCAGTTCTTCCCCTTTAGGGGTGGGGACCGGGGAGCTGTTTTTT.

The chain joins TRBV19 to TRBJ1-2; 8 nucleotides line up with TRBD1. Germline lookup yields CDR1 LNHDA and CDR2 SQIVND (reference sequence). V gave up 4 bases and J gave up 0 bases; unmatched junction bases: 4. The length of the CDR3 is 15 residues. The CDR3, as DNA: TGTGCCAGTAGTACCCCACAGGGGGCTAACTATGGCTACACCTTC. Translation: CASSTPQGANYGYTF.

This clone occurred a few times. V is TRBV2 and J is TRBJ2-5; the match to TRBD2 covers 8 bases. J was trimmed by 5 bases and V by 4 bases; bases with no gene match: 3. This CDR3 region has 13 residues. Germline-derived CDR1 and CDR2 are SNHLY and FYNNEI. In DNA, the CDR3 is TGTGCCAGCAGTGGCCCGGGAGGGGAGACCCAGTACTTC. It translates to CASSGPGGETQYF. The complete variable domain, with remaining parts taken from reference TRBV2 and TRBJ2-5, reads EPEVTQTPSHQVTQMGQEVILRCVPISNHLYFYWYRQILGQKVEFLVSFYNNEISEKSEIFDDQFSVERPDGSNFTLKIRSTKLEDSAMYFCASSGPGGETQYFGPGTRLLVL.

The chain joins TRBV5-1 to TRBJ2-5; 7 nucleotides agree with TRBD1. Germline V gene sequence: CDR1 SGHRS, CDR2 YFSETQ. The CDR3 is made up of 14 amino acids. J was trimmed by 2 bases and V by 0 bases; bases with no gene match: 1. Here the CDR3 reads CASSLAGQQETQYF. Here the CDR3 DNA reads TGCGCCAGCAGCTTGGCGGGACAGCAAGAGACCCAGTACTTC. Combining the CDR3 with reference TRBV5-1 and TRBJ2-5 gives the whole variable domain KAGVTQTPRYLIKTRGQQVTLSCSPISGHRSVSWYQQTPGQGLQFLFEYFSETQRNKGNFPGRFSGRQFSNSRSEMNVSTLELGDSALYLCASSLAGQQETQYFGPGTRLLVL.

Here the CDR3 reads CASSQLAGGVYEQYF. In DNA, the CDR3 is TGCGCCAGCAGCCAACTTGCGGGAGGGGTTTACGAGCAGTACTTC. This chain connects TRBV4-3 to TRBJ2-7; TRBD2 agrees at 9 bases. CDR3 length: 15 residues. Germline CDR1 LGHNA, CDR2 YSLEER. The V segment lost 2 bases and the J segment 4 bases; nucleotides outside the gene matches: 6.

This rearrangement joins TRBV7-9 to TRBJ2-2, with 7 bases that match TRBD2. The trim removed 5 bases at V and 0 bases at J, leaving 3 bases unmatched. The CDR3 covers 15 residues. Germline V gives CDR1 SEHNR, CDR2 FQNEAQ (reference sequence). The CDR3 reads CASSRGLSNTGELFF. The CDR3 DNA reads TGTGCCAGCAGCCGGGGACTATCGAACACCGGGGAGCTGTTTTTT.